The 8 T cell receptor beta chains below come from one sample, sequenced in a study of CXCR3-negative and CXCR3-positive naive CD8 T cells (dated by TCRdb to the late 2010s). Sequencing was carried out with a NextSeq 550. The Human TCR Profiling Kit (MiLaboratory) was used to make UMI-labeled 5' RACE TRB cDNA libraries. The reads went through TCRdb reprocessing, and each CDR3 protein sequence gets one entry with no DNA. The table held for this sample gives just over 60,000 distinct CDR3 sequences. The ten largest clones add up to around 4% of the sample. Sequencing was done on a sample of naive CXCR3- CD8+ T cells from blood. Interpreted using the paper, the cell subset or site label stands for: CD45RO-CCR7+CD27+CD95- naive CD8+ T cells lacking CXCR3 (TNR3-). The receptors derive from a human donor in good health. Some clones in this sample may be carry-over from other donors' samples.

The rearrangement joins TRBV7-3 to TRBJ1-1; with no DNA, the TCRdb D assignment of TRBD1 cannot be verified. This CDR3 is built from 13 residues. Germline V gene lookup returns CDR1 SGHTA and CDR2 FQGTGA. This CDR3 is CASSSDSLTEAFF.

This chain connects TRBV6-6 to TRBJ2-7; TCRdb indicates TRBD1, and absent DNA this call remains unverified. Looked up from germline, CDR1 is MNHNY and CDR2 is SVGAGI (reference sequence). This CDR3 has 18 residues. CDR3 sequence: CASSYSQNQGAQVYEQYF.

The CDR3 protein is CASNKIDSPTEAFF. The rearrangement joins TRBV27 to TRBJ1-1; TCRdb's D call of TRBD1 is untestable without DNA. The germline V gene encodes CDR1 MNHEY and CDR2 SMNVEV (reference sequence). The CDR3 spans 14 residues.

The chain employs TRBV28 and TRBJ2-7; TCRdb's D call of TRBD1 is untestable without DNA. Germline CDR1 and CDR2: MDHEN and SYDVKM. The length of the CDR3 is 13 residues. CDR3 in amino acids: CASNPGQYYEQYF.

CDR3 in amino acids: CASSRRGNTGELFF. The chain couples TRBV11-2 to TRBJ2-2. The CDR3 is made up of 14 amino acids. CDR1 is SGHAT and CDR2 is FQNNGV in the germline V gene.

This rearrangement joins TRBV28 to TRBJ2-7; the TCRdb call, TRBD2, lacks DNA for checking. The CDR3 is made up of 13 amino acids. Germline V gene sequence: CDR1 MDHEN, CDR2 SYDVKM. This CDR3 reads CASRTGLTYEQYF.

This clonotype is called medium-sized based on its frequency. The chain is built from TRBV25-1 and TRBJ2-1. In germline, CDR1 is MGHDK, CDR2 SYGVNS. The CDR3 covers 13 residues. CDR3 sequence reads: CASSVGLNNEQFF.

The chain recombines TRBV9 with TRBJ2-4. Germline CDR1 SGDLS, CDR2 YYNGEE. The CDR3 loop spans 12 amino acids. Here the CDR3 reads CASSDDRNIQYF. Full variable domain (outside the CDR3, taken from reference TRBV9 and TRBJ2-4): DSGVTQTPKHLITATGQRVTLRCSPRSGDLSVYWYQQSLDQGLQFLIQYYNGEERAKGNILERFSAQQFPDLHSELNLSSLELGDSALYFCASSDDRNIQYFGAGTRLSVL.